These 20 T cell receptor beta chains were all obtained from the same sample, sequenced in a study of cytomegalovirus exposure and HLA in healthy donors. Primers for the PCR totalled 60 Vbeta and 13 Jbeta. The repertoire was sequenced with immunoSEQ multiplex PCR; TCRdb's copy has only in-frame clones and lacks some. The sample gives about 150,000 clones, 80% of which show up once; roughly 12% is in the top ten. Sequences were obtained from PBMCs. The receptors originated from a man younger than 40 in good health and CMV-seropositive.

V gene TRBV27 combines with J gene TRBJ1-1; 8 positions match TRBD1. Per germline, CDR1 MNHEY and CDR2 SMNVEV (reference sequence). J was trimmed by 4 bases and V by 0 bases; bases with no gene match: 10. The CDR3 runs to 17 residues. The CDR3 spells CASSLSYPGGGRTEAFF. CDR3 nucleotides: TGTGCCAGCAGTTTATCGTACCCAGGGGGCGGTCGCACTGAAGCTTTCTTT.

This rearrangement joins TRBV7-2 to TRBJ1-5; TRBD1 matches 7 bases. Losses at the gene ends were 6 bases for V and 6 bases for J; bases not matched to a gene: 8. Germline CDR1 and CDR2: SGHTA and FQGNSA. The CDR3 extends over 14 amino acids. DNA of the CDR3: TGTGCCAGCAGTAGCGACAGGGATAGTCAGCCCCAGCATTTT. Amino acids: CASSSDRDSQPQHF.

J is TRBJ2-1 and V is TRBV9, with TRBD1 as a possible D gene (6 bases). V lost 0 bases and J lost 5, with 9 bases in between. Per the germline V gene, CDR1 is SGDLS and CDR2 is YYNGEE. This CDR3 has 14 amino acids. CDR3 amino acids: CASSVGTVNNEQFF. Here the CDR3 DNA reads TGTGCCAGCAGCGTAGGGACAGTCAACAATGAGCAGTTCTTC.

V and J are TRBV6-5 and TRBJ2-1; 9 nucleotides line up with TRBD1. CDR3 size: 16 residues. Germline V CDR1 and CDR2: MNHEY, SVGAGI. Trimming cost V 4 bases and J 7 bases; bases outside gene matches: 11. CDR3 sequence: CASSSGYYRGQNEQFF. CDR3 coding DNA: TGTGCCAGCAGTTCGGGGTATTACAGGGGGCAAAATGAGCAGTTCTTC.

The chain employs TRBV18 and TRBJ2-1; unclear D gene. CDR3 size: 15 residues. Per germline, CDR1 KGHSH and CDR2 LQKENI. V was trimmed by 3 bases and J by 2 bases, leaving 11 bases between them. The CDR3 DNA follows: TGTGCCAGCTCACCCACTGAAACCACCTACAATGAGCAGTTCTTC. This sequence encodes CASSPTETTYNEQFF.

The chain carries TRBV7-6 and TRBJ2-7, with a weak D call TRBD1 (6 bases). The CDR3 is 16 residues long. CDR1 is SGHVS and CDR2 is FNYEAQ in the germline V gene. V was pared by 4 bases and J by 2 bases, with 18 bases between. For the CDR3, the DNA is TGTGCCAGCAGCTCATTACCGGGACAAGGAGCCTACGAGCAGTACTTC. Translating it yields CASSSLPGQGAYEQYF.

This clone has only a few counts. The V call is TRBV28, the J call TRBJ2-7, with 7 nucleotides matching TRBD1. Trimming cost V 10 bases and J 5 bases; bases outside gene matches: 17. Germline V lookup: CDR1 MDHEN, CDR2 SYDVKM. This CDR3 is 15 amino acids long. The CDR3: CATRAEDRIGDEQYF. The CDR3 bases are TGTGCCACCCGCGCCGAGGACAGGATCGGGGACGAGCAGTACTTC. Full variable domain (missing parts from reference TRBV28 and TRBJ2-7): DVKVTQSSRYLVKRTGEKVFLECVQDMDHENMFWYRQDPGLGLRLIYFSYDVKMKEKGDIPEGYSVSREKKERFSLILESASTNQTSMYLCATRAEDRIGDEQYFGPGTRLTVT.

This chain connects TRBV29-1 to TRBJ2-3; 9 bases are a match to TRBD1. V shed 1 base and J 1 base; nucleotides not matched to a gene: 9. CDR3 size: 17 residues. Germline V gene sequence: CDR1 SQVTM, CDR2 ANQGSEA. The CDR3 loop is CSVEGILDRGGTDTQYF. DNA of the CDR3: TGCAGCGTTGAAGGGATTTTGGACAGGGGAGGCACAGATACGCAGTATTTT.

The chain recombines TRBV4-2 with TRBJ2-1; D not certain. This CDR3 region has 17 residues. Germline V gives CDR1 LGHNA, CDR2 YNFKEQ. V lost 0 bases and J 6 bases, leaving 18 bases between the germline ends. The CDR3 DNA sequence: TGTGCCAGCAGCCAAGATGGGCGATCTAAGATAGGCAATGAGCAGTTCTTC. Its translation: CASSQDGRSKIGNEQFF.

The chain couples TRBV10-3 to TRBJ1-3; TRBD1 agrees at 7 bases. CDR1 is ENHRY and CDR2 is SYGVKD in the germline V gene. The J segment lost 0 bases and the V segment lost 4 bases, leaving 6 bases of the junction unmatched. This CDR3 has 16 residues. The CDR3 loop reads CAISARDRDSGNTIYF. Written as DNA, the CDR3 is TGTGCCATCAGTGCCAGAGACAGGGACTCTGGAAACACCATATATTTT.

The chain employs TRBV4-2 and TRBJ2-7, with D perhaps matching TRBD2 (7 bases). V lost 2 bases and J 8 bases, leaving 16 bases between the germline ends. The CDR3 runs to 14 residues. CDR1 and CDR2 (germline): LGHNA, YNFKEQ. CDR3 protein: CASSQKGGGGKQYF. The CDR3 nucleotides are TGTGCCAGCAGCCAAAAGGGGGGAGGGGGTAAGCAGTACTTC.

CDR3 in amino acids: CASSKDRLSYRPQHF. DNA for the CDR3: TGTGCCAGCAGTAAAGACCGACTATCGTATCGGCCCCAGCATTTT. V gene TRBV6-5 combines with J gene TRBJ1-5, with D hard to call. Germline assignment: CDR1 MNHEY and CDR2 SVGAGI. Trimming cost V 5 bases and J 9 bases, with 20 bases left between them. The CDR3 runs to 15 residues.

The chain recombines TRBV6-6 with TRBJ2-6; D is perhaps TRBD1 (6 bases). This CDR3 has 15 amino acids. From germline, CDR1 is MNHNY and CDR2 SVGAGI (reference sequence). V was cut by 7 bases and J by 3 bases, with 13 bases left in between. The CDR3 DNA is TGTGCCAGCAACCTACAGGGTGGTGGGGCCAACGTCCTGACTTTC. Translating gives CASNLQGGGANVLTF.

On this clone: Other DNA sequences in the sample encode the same CDR3. The chain couples TRBV18 to TRBJ1-1; 7 bases line up with TRBD1. CDR3 size: 13 residues. Germline V CDR1 and CDR2: KGHSH, LQKENI. J was trimmed by 4 bases and V by 1 base; bases with no gene match: 0. As DNA, the CDR3 is TGTGCCAGCTCACCACGACAGGGCACTGAAGCTTTCTTT. Its protein product is CASSPRQGTEAFF.

This rearrangement joins TRBV7-3 to TRBJ1-1; D possibly corresponds to TRBD1 (5 bases). Germline V gene sequence: CDR1 SGHTA, CDR2 FQGTGA. The CDR3 length is 14 residues. V gave up 8 bases and J gave up 4 bases, with 17 bases separating them. The DNA of the CDR3 is TGTGCCAGCGGGGAGGGGCCCGAGAGCACTGAAGCTTTCTTT. Translation gives CASGEGPESTEAFF. Full variable domain (outside the CDR3, taken from reference TRBV7-3 and TRBJ1-1): GAGVSQTPSNKVTEKGKYVELRCDPISGHTALYWYRQSLGQGPEFLIYFQGTGAADDSGLPNDRFFAVRPEGSVSTLKIQRTERGDSAVYLCASGEGPESTEAFFGQGTRLTVV.

The chain links TRBV7-3 to TRBJ2-5, with 9 bases lining up with TRBD1. Germline-derived CDR1 and CDR2 are SGHTA and FQGTGA. The CDR3 is made up of 17 amino acids. J was trimmed by 5 bases and V by 4 bases; bases with no gene match: 14. DNA for the CDR3: TGTGCCAGCAGCTCGACGGCCGGGACAGGGTTTGAGGAGACCCAGTACTTC. Translated: CASSSTAGTGFEETQYF.

This clone was picked up a small number of times. The chain couples TRBV7-9 to TRBJ1-6; a possible D gene is TRBD1 (6 bases). The CDR3 totals 14 residues. Germline V gives CDR1 SEHNR, CDR2 FQNEAQ (reference sequence). V was shortened by 4 bases and J by 6 bases, with 10 bases between the two germline ends. Here the CDR3 reads CASSSGHGNSPLHF. CDR3 DNA: TGTGCCAGCAGCTCGGGACACGGTAATTCACCCCTCCACTTT.

The J gene is TRBJ2-4, the V gene TRBV4-2; 8 nucleotides match TRBD1. Germline V gene sequence: CDR1 LGHNA, CDR2 YNFKEQ. V lost 4 bases to trimming and J lost 6 bases; unmatched junction nucleotides: 5. The CDR3 extends over 14 amino acids. The DNA for the CDR3 is TGTGCCAGCAGCCCCGGGACAGGACTAAACATTCAGTACTTC. Translating gives CASSPGTGLNIQYF.

The rearrangement uses TRBV21-1 and TRBJ2-2; the table gives TRBD1 as D, unverified against the DNA. TRBV21-1 is listed as a pseudogene. This CDR3 has 19 amino acids. Here the CDR3 DNA reads TGTGCCAGCAACTACAGGGGCGGCGTCTCTTTAATGAACACCGGGGAGCTGTTTTTT. This translates into CASNYRGGVSLMNTGELFF.

The chain employs TRBV15 and TRBJ2-3, with 10 bases lining up with TRBD2. V gave up 5 bases and J gave up 2 bases; unmatched junction bases: 10. The CDR3 length is 17 residues. Germline-derived CDR1 and CDR2 are LNHNV and YYDKDF (reference sequence). This CDR3 reads CATSGPFSGRSTDTQYF. The DNA of the CDR3 is TGTGCCACCAGCGGACCGTTTAGCGGGAGGTCCACAGATACGCAGTATTTT.